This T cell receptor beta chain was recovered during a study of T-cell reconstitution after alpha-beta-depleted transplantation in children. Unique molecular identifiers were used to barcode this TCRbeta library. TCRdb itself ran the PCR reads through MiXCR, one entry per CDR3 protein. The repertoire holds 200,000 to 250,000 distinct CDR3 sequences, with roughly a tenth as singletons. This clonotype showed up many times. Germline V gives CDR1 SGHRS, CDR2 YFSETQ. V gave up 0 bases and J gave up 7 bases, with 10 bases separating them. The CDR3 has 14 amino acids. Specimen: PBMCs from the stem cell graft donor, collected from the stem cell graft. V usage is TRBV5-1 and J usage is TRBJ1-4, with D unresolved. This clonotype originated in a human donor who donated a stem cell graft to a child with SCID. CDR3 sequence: CASSLDPASEKLFF. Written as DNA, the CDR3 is TGCGCCAGCAGCTTGGATCCAGCGAGTGAAAAACTGTTTTTT.